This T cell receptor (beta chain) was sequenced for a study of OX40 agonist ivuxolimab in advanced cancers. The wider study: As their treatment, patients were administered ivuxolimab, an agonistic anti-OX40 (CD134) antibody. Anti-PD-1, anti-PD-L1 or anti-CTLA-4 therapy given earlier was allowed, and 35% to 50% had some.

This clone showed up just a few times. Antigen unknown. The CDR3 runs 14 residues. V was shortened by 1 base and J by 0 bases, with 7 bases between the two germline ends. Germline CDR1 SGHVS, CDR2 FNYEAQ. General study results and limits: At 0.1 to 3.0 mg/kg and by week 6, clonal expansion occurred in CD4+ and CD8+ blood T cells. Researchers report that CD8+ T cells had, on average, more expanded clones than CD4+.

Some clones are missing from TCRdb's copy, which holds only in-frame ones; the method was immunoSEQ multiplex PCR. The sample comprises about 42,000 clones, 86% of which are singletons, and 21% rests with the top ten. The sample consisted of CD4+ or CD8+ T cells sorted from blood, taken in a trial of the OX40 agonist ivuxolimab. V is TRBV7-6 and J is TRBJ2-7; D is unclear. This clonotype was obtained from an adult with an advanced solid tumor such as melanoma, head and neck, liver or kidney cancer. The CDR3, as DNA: TGTGCCAGCAGCTTAGAGGCCAGCTCCTACGAGCAGTACTTC. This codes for CASSLEASSYEQYF.